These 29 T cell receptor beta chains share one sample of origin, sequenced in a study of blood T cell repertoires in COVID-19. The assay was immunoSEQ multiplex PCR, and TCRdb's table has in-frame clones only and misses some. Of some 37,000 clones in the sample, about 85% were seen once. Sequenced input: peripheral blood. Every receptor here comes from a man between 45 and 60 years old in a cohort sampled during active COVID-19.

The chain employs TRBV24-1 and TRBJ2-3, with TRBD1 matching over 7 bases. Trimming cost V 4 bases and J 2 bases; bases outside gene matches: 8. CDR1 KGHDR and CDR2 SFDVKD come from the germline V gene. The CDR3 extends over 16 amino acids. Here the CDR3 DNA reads TGTGCCACCAGTGACCCGACAGGGATTTCCACAGATACGCAGTATTTT. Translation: CATSDPTGISTDTQYF.

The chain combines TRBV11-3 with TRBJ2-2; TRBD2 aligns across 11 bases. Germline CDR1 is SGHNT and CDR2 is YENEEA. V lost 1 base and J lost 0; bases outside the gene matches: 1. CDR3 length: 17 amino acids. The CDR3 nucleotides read TGTGCCAGCAGCTTAGCACTAGCGGGGGCGAACACCGGGGAGCTGTTTTTT. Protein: CASSLALAGANTGELFF.

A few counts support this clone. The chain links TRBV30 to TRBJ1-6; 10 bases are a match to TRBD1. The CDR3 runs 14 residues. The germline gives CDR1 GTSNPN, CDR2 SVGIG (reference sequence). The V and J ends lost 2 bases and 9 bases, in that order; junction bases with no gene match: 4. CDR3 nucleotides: TGTGCCTGGAGTTCGGGACAGGGGCTTTCACCCCTCCACTTT. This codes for CAWSSGQGLSPLHF.

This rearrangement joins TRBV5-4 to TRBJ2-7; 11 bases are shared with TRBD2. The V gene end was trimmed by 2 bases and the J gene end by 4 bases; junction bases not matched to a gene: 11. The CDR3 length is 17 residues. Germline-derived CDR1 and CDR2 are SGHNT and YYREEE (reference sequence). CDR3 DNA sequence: TGTGCCAGCAGCTTTCGGCTCCGGACTAGCGGGCTATACGAGCAGTACTTC. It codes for CASSFRLRTSGLYEQYF. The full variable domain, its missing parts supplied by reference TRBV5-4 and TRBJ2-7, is ETGVTQSPTHLIKTRGQQVTLRCSSQSGHNTVSWYQQALGQGPQFIFQYYREEENGRGNFPPRFSGLQFPNYSSELNVNALELDDSALYLCASSFRLRTSGLYEQYFGPGTRLTVT.

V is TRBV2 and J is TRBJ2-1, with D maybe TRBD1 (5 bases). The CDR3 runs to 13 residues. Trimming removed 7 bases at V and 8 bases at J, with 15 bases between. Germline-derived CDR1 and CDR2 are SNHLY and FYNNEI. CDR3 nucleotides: TGTGCCAGCAACCGCGGCTGGGGCGATGAGCAGTTCTTC. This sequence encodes CASNRGWGDEQFF.

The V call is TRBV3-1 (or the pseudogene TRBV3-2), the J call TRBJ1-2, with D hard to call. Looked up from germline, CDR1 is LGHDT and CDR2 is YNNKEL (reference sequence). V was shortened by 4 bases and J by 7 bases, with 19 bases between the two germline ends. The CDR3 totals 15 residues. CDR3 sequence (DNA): TGTGCCAGCAGCCCCCCGGGTCCCTCCTCGGGTGGCTACACCTTC. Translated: CASSPPGPSSGGYTF.

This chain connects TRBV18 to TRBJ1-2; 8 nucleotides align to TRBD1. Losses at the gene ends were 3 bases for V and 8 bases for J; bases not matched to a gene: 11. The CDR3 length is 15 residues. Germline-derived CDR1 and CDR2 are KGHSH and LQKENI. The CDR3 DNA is TGTGCCAGCTCACCCCCTACGGACAGGGCCAGCGGCTACACCTTC. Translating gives CASSPPTDRASGYTF.

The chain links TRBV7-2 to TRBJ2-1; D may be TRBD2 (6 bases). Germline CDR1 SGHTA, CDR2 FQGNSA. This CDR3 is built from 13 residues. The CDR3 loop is CAIRRWDSDEQFF. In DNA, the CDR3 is TGTGCTATACGGAGGTGGGACTCCGATGAGCAGTTCTTC.

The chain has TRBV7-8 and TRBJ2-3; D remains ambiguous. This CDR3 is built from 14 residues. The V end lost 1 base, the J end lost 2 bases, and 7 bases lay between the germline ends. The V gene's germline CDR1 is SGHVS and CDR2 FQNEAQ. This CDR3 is CASSLGPVTDTQYF. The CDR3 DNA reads TGTGCCAGCAGCTTAGGGCCCGTCACAGATACGCAGTATTTT.

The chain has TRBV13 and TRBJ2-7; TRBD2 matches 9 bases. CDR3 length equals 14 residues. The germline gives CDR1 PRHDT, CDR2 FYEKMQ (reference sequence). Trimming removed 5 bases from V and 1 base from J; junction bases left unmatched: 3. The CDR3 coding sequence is TGTGCCAGCAGCCCGACTAGCGGATCCTACGAGCAGTACTTC. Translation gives CASSPTSGSYEQYF.

The CDR3 protein is CASRAWETYNEQFF. CDR3 coding DNA: TGTGCCAGCAGAGCTTGGGAGACCTACAATGAGCAGTTCTTC. This chain uses TRBV11-3 with TRBJ2-1, with D tentatively TRBD2 (5 bases). This CDR3 is built from 14 residues. Germline CDR1 reads SGHNT; CDR2 reads YENEEA. V lost 6 bases and J lost 2, with 11 bases in between.

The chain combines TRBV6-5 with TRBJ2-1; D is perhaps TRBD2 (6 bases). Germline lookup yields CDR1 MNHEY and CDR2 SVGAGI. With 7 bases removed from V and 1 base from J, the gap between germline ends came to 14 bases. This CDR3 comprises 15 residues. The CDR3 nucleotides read TGTGCCAGCACCCCCCCGGGACTTTCCTACAATGAGCAGTTCTTC. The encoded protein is CASTPPGLSYNEQFF.

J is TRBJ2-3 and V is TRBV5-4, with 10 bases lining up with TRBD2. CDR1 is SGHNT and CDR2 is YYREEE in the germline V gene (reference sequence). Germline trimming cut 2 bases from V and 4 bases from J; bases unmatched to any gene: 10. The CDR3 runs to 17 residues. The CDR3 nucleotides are TGTGCCAGCAGCTTAAAAGCGGGGGGGCGTCTGGCAGATACGCAGTATTTT. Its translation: CASSLKAGGRLADTQYF. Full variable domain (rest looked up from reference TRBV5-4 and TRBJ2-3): ETGVTQSPTHLIKTRGQQVTLRCSSQSGHNTVSWYQQALGQGPQFIFQYYREEENGRGNFPPRFSGLQFPNYSSELNVNALELDDSALYLCASSLKAGGRLADTQYFGPGTRLTVL.

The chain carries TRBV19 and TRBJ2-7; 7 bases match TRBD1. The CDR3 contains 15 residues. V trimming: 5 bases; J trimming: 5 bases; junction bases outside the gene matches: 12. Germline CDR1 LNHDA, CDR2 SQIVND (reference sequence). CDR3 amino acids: CASSVQGRGNHEQYF. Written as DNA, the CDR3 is TGTGCCAGTAGTGTACAGGGGCGAGGTAACCACGAGCAGTACTTC.

The CDR3 DNA is TGCGCCAGCAGCCAAGATGGGGGGACAGGGGGATACAATGAGCAGTTCTTC. Residues: CASSQDGGTGGYNEQFF. The V and J genes are TRBV4-3 and TRBJ2-1, with 11 nucleotides matching TRBD1. The CDR3 covers 17 residues. With 0 bases clipped from V and 4 bases from J, the junction kept 5 bases outside the gene matches. The V gene's germline CDR1 is LGHNA and CDR2 YSLEER.

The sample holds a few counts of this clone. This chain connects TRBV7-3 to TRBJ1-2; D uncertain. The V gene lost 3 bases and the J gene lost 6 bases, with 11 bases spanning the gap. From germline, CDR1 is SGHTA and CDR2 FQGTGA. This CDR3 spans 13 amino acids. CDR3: CASSFGGRDGYTF. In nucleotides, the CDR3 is TGTGCCAGCAGCTTTGGCGGCCGCGATGGCTACACCTTC.

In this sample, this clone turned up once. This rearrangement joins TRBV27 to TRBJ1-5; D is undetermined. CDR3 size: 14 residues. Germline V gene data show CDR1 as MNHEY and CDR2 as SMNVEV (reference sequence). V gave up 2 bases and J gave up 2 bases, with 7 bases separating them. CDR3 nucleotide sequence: TGTGCCAGCAGTTTAAGTCTAGGCAATCAGCCCCAGCATTTT. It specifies CASSLSLGNQPQHF.

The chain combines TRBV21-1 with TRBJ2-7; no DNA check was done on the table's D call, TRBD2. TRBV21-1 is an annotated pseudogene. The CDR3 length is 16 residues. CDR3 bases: TGTGCCAGCAGCAATCGGGTAGCGGGTAGACTCTACGAGCAGTACGTC. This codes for CASSNRVAGRLYEQYV.

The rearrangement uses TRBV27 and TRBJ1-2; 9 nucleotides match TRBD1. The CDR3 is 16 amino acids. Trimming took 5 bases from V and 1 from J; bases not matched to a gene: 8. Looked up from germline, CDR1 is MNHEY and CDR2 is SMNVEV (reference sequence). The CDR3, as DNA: TGTGCCAGCAGTCTAACGGGACAGGGCCTTAACTATGGCTACACCTTC. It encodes CASSLTGQGLNYGYTF.

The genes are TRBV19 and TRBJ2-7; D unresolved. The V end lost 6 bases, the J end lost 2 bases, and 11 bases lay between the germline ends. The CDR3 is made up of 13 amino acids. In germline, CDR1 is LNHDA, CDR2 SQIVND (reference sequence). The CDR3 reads CASSLKSAYEQYF. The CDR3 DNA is TGTGCCAGTAGCCTCAAGAGCGCCTACGAGCAGTACTTC.

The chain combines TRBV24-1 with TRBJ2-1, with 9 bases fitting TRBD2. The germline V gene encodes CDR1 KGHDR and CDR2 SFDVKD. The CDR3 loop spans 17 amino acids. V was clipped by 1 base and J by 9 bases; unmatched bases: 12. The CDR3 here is CATSDFDRSGRTAEQFF. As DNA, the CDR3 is TGTGCCACCAGTGATTTCGATCGGAGCGGGAGGACGGCTGAGCAGTTCTTC.

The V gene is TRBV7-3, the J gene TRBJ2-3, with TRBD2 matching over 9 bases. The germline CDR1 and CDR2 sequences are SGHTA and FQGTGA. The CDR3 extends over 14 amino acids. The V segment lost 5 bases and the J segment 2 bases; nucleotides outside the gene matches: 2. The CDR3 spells CASSRLADTDTQYF. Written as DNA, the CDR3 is TGTGCCAGCAGCCGACTAGCGGACACAGATACGCAGTATTTT.

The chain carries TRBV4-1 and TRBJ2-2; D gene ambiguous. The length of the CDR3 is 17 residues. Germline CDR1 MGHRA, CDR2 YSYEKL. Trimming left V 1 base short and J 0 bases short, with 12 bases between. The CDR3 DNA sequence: TGCGCCAGCAGCCAAGGGGTTACAGCCCCGAACACCGGGGAGCTGTTTTTT. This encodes CASSQGVTAPNTGELFF.

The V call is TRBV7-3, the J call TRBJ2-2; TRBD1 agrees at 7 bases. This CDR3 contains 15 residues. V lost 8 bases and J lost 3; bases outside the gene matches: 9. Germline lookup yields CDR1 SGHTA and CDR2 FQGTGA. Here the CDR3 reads CASAPGQKHTGELFF. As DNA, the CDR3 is TGTGCCAGCGCCCCGGGACAGAAACACACCGGGGAGCTGTTTTTT.

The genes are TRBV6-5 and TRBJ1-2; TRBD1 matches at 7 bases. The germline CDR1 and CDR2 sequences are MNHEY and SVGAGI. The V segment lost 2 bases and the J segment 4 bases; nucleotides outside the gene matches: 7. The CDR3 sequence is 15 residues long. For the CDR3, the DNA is TGTGCCAGCAGTTACAGGGACAGCCCCATCTATGGCTACACCTTC. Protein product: CASSYRDSPIYGYTF.

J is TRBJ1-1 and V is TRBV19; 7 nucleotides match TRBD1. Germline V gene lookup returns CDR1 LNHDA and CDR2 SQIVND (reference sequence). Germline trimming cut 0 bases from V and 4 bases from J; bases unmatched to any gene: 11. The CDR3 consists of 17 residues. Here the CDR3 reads CASSIDDRAYQFTEAFF. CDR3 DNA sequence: TGTGCCAGTAGTATAGATGACAGGGCGTATCAGTTCACTGAAGCTTTCTTT.

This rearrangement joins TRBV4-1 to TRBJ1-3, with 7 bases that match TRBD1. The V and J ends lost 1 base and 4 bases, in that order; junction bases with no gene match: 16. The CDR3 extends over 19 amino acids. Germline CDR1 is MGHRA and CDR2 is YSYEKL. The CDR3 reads CASSQVGLGNQQGGNTIYF. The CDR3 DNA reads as TGCGCCAGCAGCCAAGTCGGACTCGGAAACCAACAGGGGGGAAACACCATATATTTT.

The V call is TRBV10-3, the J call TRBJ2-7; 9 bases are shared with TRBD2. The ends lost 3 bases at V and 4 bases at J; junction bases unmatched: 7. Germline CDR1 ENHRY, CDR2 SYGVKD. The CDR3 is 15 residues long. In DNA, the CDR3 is TGTGCCATCAGTGAAAAGCGGGAGGCTACGTACGAGCAGTACGTC. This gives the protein CAISEKREATYEQYV.

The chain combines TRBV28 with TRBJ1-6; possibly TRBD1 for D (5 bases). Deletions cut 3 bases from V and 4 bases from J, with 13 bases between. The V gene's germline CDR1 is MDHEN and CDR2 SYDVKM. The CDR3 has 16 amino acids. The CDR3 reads CASSFGGRAYNSPLHF. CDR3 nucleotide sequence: TGTGCCAGCAGTTTTGGGGGGAGGGCATATAATTCACCCCTCCACTTT. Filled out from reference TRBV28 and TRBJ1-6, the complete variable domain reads DVKVTQSSRYLVKRTGEKVFLECVQDMDHENMFWYRQDPGLGLRLIYFSYDVKMKEKGDIPEGYSVSREKKERFSLILESASTNQTSMYLCASSFGGRAYNSPLHFGNGTRLTVT.